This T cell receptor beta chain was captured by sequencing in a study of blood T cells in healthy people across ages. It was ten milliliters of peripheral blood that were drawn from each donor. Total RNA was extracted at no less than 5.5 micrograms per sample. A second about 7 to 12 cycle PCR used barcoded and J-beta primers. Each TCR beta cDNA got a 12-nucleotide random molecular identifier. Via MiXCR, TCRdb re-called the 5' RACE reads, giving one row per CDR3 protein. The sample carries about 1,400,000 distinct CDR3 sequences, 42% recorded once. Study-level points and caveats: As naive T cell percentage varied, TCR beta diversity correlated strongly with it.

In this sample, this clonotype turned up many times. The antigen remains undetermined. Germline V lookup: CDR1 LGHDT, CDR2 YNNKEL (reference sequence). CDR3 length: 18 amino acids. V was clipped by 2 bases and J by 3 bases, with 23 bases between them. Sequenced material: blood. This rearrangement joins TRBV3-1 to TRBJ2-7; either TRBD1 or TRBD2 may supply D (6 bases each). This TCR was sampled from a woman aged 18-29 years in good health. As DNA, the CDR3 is TGTGCCAGCAGCCAAACCGATTGGGGGGCGGACGGTCTCTACGAGCAGTACTTC. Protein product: CASSQTDWGADGLYEQYF.